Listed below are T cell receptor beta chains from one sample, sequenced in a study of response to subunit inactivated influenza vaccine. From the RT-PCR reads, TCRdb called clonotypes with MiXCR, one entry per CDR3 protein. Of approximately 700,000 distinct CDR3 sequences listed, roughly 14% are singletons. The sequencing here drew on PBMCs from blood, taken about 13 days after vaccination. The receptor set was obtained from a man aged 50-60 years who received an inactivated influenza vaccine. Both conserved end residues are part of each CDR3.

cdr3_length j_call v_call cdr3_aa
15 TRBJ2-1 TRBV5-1 CASSLVAATYNEQFF
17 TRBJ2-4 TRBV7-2 CASSLAGGDLGKNIQYF
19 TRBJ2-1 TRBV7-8 CASSLPGTSGANSYNEQFF
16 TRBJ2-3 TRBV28 CASNPGFGGHTDTQYF
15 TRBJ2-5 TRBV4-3 CASSQDRQSWETQYF
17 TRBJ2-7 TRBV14 CASSQGTSARYSYEQYF
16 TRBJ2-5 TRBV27 CASSPRDRGPQETQYF
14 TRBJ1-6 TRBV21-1 CASSKAGGRAPLHF
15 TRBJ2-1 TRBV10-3 CATNRASGGRGEQFF
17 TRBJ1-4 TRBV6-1 CASSRDRGTATNEKLFF
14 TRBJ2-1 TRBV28 CASKGLPPYNEQFF
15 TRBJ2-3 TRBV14 CASSQGTSGRDTQYF